The 27 T cell receptor beta chains reported below all come from one sample, sequenced in a study of blood T cell repertoires in COVID-19. Generated by immunoSEQ multiplex PCR, the TCRdb table keeps only in-frame clones and is missing some. This sample has some 65,000 clones, with approximately 83% found just once. The sequencing sample was made of peripheral blood. These receptors all come from a middle-aged man with COVID-19, enrolled during active disease.

This rearrangement joins TRBV4-2 to TRBJ2-1; 13 nucleotides match TRBD2. The CDR3 consists of 16 residues. V shed 4 bases and J 4 bases; nucleotides not matched to a gene: 4. From germline, CDR1 is LGHNA and CDR2 YNFKEQ. CDR3 in DNA: TGTGCCAGCAGCCGGACTAGCGGGGGACTATACAATGAGCAGTTCTTC. It specifies CASSRTSGGLYNEQFF.

The chain combines TRBV6-4 with TRBJ1-6, with a tentative D call TRBD1 (6 bases). Germline V gives CDR1 MRHNA, CDR2 SNTAGT. Trimming left V 8 bases short and J 6 bases short, with 11 bases between. CDR3 length equals 13 residues. The DNA of the CDR3 is TGTGCCAGCCTTACAGGGCTTAATTCACCCCTCCACTTT. This codes for CASLTGLNSPLHF.

The chain recombines TRBV30 with TRBJ2-2; D not resolved. Germline V gene lookup returns CDR1 GTSNPN and CDR2 SVGIG (reference sequence). The V gene lost 3 bases and the J gene lost 6 bases, with 11 bases spanning the gap. The CDR3 is 13 amino acids. CDR3 sequence: CAWRPDSAGELFF. CDR3 in DNA: TGTGCCTGGAGGCCAGATTCCGCCGGGGAGCTGTTTTTT.

This chain links TRBV6-5 with TRBJ1-5; D perhaps matches TRBD1 (6 bases). The germline CDR1 and CDR2 sequences are MNHEY and SVGAGI. The V end lost 6 bases, the J end lost 0 bases, and 12 bases lay between the germline ends. The CDR3 has 15 residues. This CDR3 reads CASSGQTDSNQPQHF. CDR3 coding DNA: TGTGCCAGCAGCGGACAGACAGATAGCAATCAGCCCCAGCATTTT.

This chain links TRBV19 with TRBJ2-5; 8 bases are shared with TRBD2. CDR1 is LNHDA, CDR2 SQIVND, per germline (reference sequence). Trimming took 6 bases from V and 1 from J; bases not matched to a gene: 4. The CDR3 spans 14 residues. CDR3 residues: CASSHSGTQETQYF. CDR3 in DNA: TGTGCCAGTAGCCATAGCGGGACCCAAGAGACCCAGTACTTC.

This sequence joins TRBV12-3 or TRBV12-4 and TRBJ1-1; 7 positions agree with TRBD1. Trimming cost V 6 bases and J 6 bases; bases outside gene matches: 7. This CDR3 region has 13 residues. In DNA form, the CDR3 reads TGTGCCAGCAGGCGAGACAGGGTTCCTGAAGCTTTCTTT. Its protein product is CASRRDRVPEAFF.

V is TRBV5-1 and J is TRBJ2-3, with 16 bases aligning to TRBD2. With 4 bases clipped from V and 3 bases from J, the junction kept 5 bases outside the gene matches. This CDR3 region has 17 residues. Germline CDR1 reads SGHRS; CDR2 reads YFSETQ. This CDR3 reads CASSPGLAGGRTDTQYF. The CDR3 DNA is TGCGCCAGCAGCCCGGGACTAGCGGGGGGGCGGACAGATACGCAGTATTTT.

The J gene is TRBJ2-7, the V gene TRBV2, with a possible D match to TRBD1 (6 bases). Germline V gives CDR1 SNHLY, CDR2 FYNNEI. The CDR3 spans 14 residues. V lost 4 bases, J lost 0 bases, and 10 bases lay in between. The CDR3 nucleotides are TGTGCCAGCAGTGGACAGGTGAGCTCCTACGAGCAGTACTTC. It encodes CASSGQVSSYEQYF.

This clone has a single count. The chain employs TRBV11-3 and TRBJ2-5; maybe TRBD1 (7 bases). The germline V and J ends were trimmed by 5 bases and 4 bases, with 11 bases remaining between them. CDR3 length equals 13 residues. In germline, CDR1 is SGHNT, CDR2 YENEEA. The CDR3 is CASSVQGGETQYF. In DNA form, the CDR3 reads TGTGCCAGCAGCGTTCAGGGGGGAGAGACCCAGTACTTC.

The chain employs TRBV6-5 and TRBJ1-5; the D is unclear. The CDR3 runs 15 residues. V shed 6 bases and J shed 2 bases, with 14 bases lying between them. The germline V gene has CDR1 MNHEY and CDR2 SVGAGI. Here the CDR3 DNA reads TGTGCCAGCAGCGTTGACGGAGGCGGCAATCAGCCCCAGCATTTT. It codes for CASSVDGGGNQPQHF.

This clone has a single count. Germline is not matched at one junction end, which may reflect a read error. J is TRBJ2-5 and V is TRBV13; tentative D call: TRBD2 (5 bases). Germline values: CDR1 PRHDT, CDR2 FYEKMQ (reference sequence). This CDR3 comprises 17 residues. DNA of the CDR3: TGTGCCAGCAGCATAGGGCGTAGAATGATTGAGCGGGAGACCCAGTACTTC. Translation gives CASSIGRRMIERETQYF.

The chain is built from TRBV15 and TRBJ1-4; D is perhaps TRBD1 (6 bases). V was shortened by 5 bases and J by 2 bases, with 12 bases between the two germline ends. Germline V CDR1 and CDR2: LNHNV, YYDKDF (reference sequence). The CDR3 totals 15 residues. The CDR3 nucleotides read TGTGCCACCAGCGATGCCCAGGGGACTAATGAAAAACTGTTTTTT. Amino acid sequence: CATSDAQGTNEKLFF.

The chain is built from TRBV7-9 and TRBJ2-7; TRBD1 might be the D (7 bases). V gave up 5 bases and J gave up 5 bases, with 19 bases separating them. This CDR3 contains 15 residues. The germline gives CDR1 SEHNR, CDR2 FQNEAQ (reference sequence). CDR3 amino acids: CASSPGRGAWDEQYF. Here the CDR3 DNA reads TGTGCCAGCAGCCCGGGCAGGGGGGCCTGGGACGAGCAGTACTTC.

This sequence joins TRBV4-2 and TRBJ2-1, with 7 bases matching TRBD1. V was pared by 1 base and J by 3 bases, with 6 bases of the junction left unmatched. CDR3 size: 16 residues. Germline V gene lookup returns CDR1 LGHNA and CDR2 YNFKEQ. CDR3 region: CASSQAGGQDYNEQFF. CDR3 DNA sequence: TGTGCCAGCAGCCAAGCGGGTGGACAGGACTACAATGAGCAGTTCTTC.

The CDR3 loop is CASSEGLAGGTQYF. CDR3 in DNA: TGTGCCAGCAGTGAGGGACTAGCCGGGGGGACCCAGTACTTC. J is TRBJ2-5 and V is TRBV2; 9 positions match TRBD2. Trimming took 3 bases from V and 7 from J; bases not matched to a gene: 6. The CDR3 runs 14 residues. Germline V CDR1 and CDR2: SNHLY, FYNNEI.

This sequence joins TRBV6-4 and TRBJ2-3; D gene uncertain. The CDR3 consists of 14 residues. Germline V lookup: CDR1 MRHNA, CDR2 SNTAGT. The germline V and J ends were trimmed by 5 bases and 2 bases, with 11 bases remaining between them. CDR3 in DNA: TGTGCCAGCAGTCCCGACTTTGCCACAGATACGCAGTATTTT. It is translated as CASSPDFATDTQYF.

The V gene is TRBV30, the J gene TRBJ2-5; TRBD2 aligns across 11 bases. CDR1 and CDR2 (germline): GTSNPN, SVGIG (reference sequence). V shed 4 bases and J 5 bases; nucleotides not matched to a gene: 9. CDR3 length: 15 amino acids. The CDR3 loop is CAWKGTSGFEETQYF. The CDR3 nucleotides are TGTGCCTGGAAGGGGACTAGCGGCTTTGAGGAGACCCAGTACTTC.

This clone was recorded once. The CDR3 DNA is TGTGCCAGCGTCGCCGCAGGCAGGGGCTACACCTTC. Its protein is CASVAAGRGYTF. The rearrangement uses TRBV28 and TRBJ1-2; D is undetermined. The CDR3 is made up of 12 amino acids. Germline lookup yields CDR1 MDHEN and CDR2 SYDVKM. V gave up 8 bases and J gave up 8 bases, with 15 bases separating them.

A few counts support this clone. The V call is TRBV7-9, the J call TRBJ2-1, with TRBD1 matching over 10 bases. The CDR3 is 14 amino acids. Germline trimming cut 3 bases from V and 10 bases from J; bases unmatched to any gene: 6. Germline CDR1 is SEHNR and CDR2 is FQNEAQ (reference sequence). Here the CDR3 DNA reads TGTGCCAGCAGCTTGGGGACAGGGGCTTCCGAGCAGTTCTTC. Amino acids: CASSLGTGASEQFF.

The rearrangement joins TRBV21-1 to TRBJ2-3; the table's D call TRBD1 went unverified against the DNA. TRBV21-1 is a documented pseudogene. This CDR3 has 14 amino acids. CDR3 DNA sequence: TGTGCCAGCAGCAAAGGGACAGGCAGAGATACGCAGTATTTT. Translating it yields CASSKGTGRDTQYF.

J is TRBJ2-3 and V is TRBV28; 7 bases are shared with TRBD1. V lost 7 bases and J lost 6; bases outside the gene matches: 10. Per germline, CDR1 MDHEN and CDR2 SYDVKM. The CDR3 has 14 residues. CDR3 bases: TGTGCCAGCATCTCAGGGGGAGCCTGGGATACGCAGTATTTT. It translates to CASISGGAWDTQYF.

This clone was recorded only once. The CDR3, as DNA: TGTGCCAGCAGCTTTATCGGCCGGCCCGGGGAGACCCAGTACTTC. Protein sequence: CASSFIGRPGETQYF. The V call is TRBV7-9, the J call TRBJ2-5; no clear D. The V gene lost 3 bases and the J gene lost 5 bases, with 16 bases spanning the gap. Per the germline V gene, CDR1 is SEHNR and CDR2 is FQNEAQ (reference sequence). CDR3 length: 15 residues.

The chain has TRBV18 and TRBJ1-2; a possible D gene is TRBD1 (5 bases). The length of the CDR3 is 14 residues. The germline V gene encodes CDR1 KGHSH and CDR2 LQKENI. The ends were cut back, 6 bases at V and 3 bases at J, with 14 bases in the middle. The DNA of the CDR3 is TGTGCCAGCTCCCCCCAGGGTCGGGACTATGGCTACACCTTC. This codes for CASSPQGRDYGYTF.

The chain links TRBV7-9 to TRBJ1-2, with D possibly being TRBD1 (5 bases). Germline V gene data show CDR1 as SEHNR and CDR2 as FQNEAQ (reference sequence). The CDR3 covers 13 residues. V was cut by 3 bases and J by 6 bases, with 11 bases left in between. The CDR3 sequence: CASSLGTRNGYTF. The DNA for the CDR3 is TGTGCCAGCAGCTTGGGGACTAGAAATGGCTACACCTTC.

This chain uses TRBV5-5 with TRBJ1-5; D unclear. Germline V gene sequence: CDR1 SGHKS, CDR2 YYEKEE (reference sequence). This CDR3 has 15 residues. The V end lost 4 bases, the J end lost 4 bases, and 15 bases lay between the germline ends. The CDR3 spells CASSLSPGENQPQHF. For the CDR3, the DNA is TGTGCCAGCAGCCTCAGCCCGGGAGAGAATCAGCCCCAGCATTTT. The whole variable domain, filled in from reference TRBV5-5 and TRBJ1-5, reads DAGVTQSPTHLIKTRGQQVTLRCSPISGHKSVSWYQQVLGQGPQFIFQYYEKEERGRGNFPDRFSARQFPNYSSELNVNALLLGDSALYLCASSLSPGENQPQHFGDGTRLSIL.

This rearrangement joins TRBV5-1 to TRBJ2-1; 10 bases are shared with TRBD1. Germline-derived CDR1 and CDR2 are SGHRS and YFSETQ. V gave up 3 bases and J gave up 8 bases; unmatched junction bases: 8. The CDR3 is 15 residues long. This CDR3 reads CASSSRQGARHEQFF. In nucleotides, the CDR3 is TGCGCCAGCAGCTCCAGACAGGGGGCGCGGCATGAGCAGTTCTTC. The full variable domain, completed using reference TRBV5-1 and TRBJ2-1, is KAGVTQTPRYLIKTRGQQVTLSCSPISGHRSVSWYQQTPGQGLQFLFEYFSETQRNKGNFPGRFSGRQFSNSRSEMNVSTLELGDSALYLCASSSRQGARHEQFFGPGTRLTVL.

The CDR3 DNA reads as TGTGCCAGCCGACGTACCAGGGCCCAGCCCCAGCATTTT. Translation gives CASRRTRAQPQHF. V is TRBV27 and J is TRBJ1-5; D perhaps matches TRBD1 (5 bases). The germline V and J ends were trimmed by 8 bases and 7 bases, with 15 bases remaining between them. CDR1 and CDR2 from the germline V gene are MNHEY and SMNVEV (reference sequence). The length of the CDR3 is 13 residues.